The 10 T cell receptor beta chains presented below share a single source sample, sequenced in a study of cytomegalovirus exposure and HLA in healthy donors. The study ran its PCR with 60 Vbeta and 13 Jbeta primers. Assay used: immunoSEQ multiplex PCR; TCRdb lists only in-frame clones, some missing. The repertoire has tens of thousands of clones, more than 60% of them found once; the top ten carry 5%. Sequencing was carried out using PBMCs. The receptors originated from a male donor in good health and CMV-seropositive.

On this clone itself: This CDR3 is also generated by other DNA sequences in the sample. The CDR3 here is CAWSVQGNQPQHF. The CDR3 DNA reads TGTGCCTGGAGTGTACAGGGCAATCAGCCCCAGCATTTT. This rearrangement joins TRBV30 to TRBJ1-5, with D perhaps matching TRBD1 (5 bases). Between the trimmed V and J ends, which lost 0 bases and 2 bases, there was a span of 5 bases. This CDR3 comprises 13 residues. Per germline, CDR1 GTSNPN and CDR2 SVGIG (reference sequence).

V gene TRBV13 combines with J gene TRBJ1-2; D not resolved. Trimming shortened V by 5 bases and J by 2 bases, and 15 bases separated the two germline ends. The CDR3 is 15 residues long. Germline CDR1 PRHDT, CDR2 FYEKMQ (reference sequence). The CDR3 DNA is TGTGCCAGCAGCCAGGCGCGGGTTCCGAACTATGGCTACACCTTC. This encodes CASSQARVPNYGYTF. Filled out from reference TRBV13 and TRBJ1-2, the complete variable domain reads AAGVIQSPRHLIKEKRETATLKCYPIPRHDTVYWYQQGPGQDPQFLISFYEKMQSDKGSIPDRFSAQQFSDYHSELNMSSLELGDSALYFCASSQARVPNYGYTFGSGTRLTVV.

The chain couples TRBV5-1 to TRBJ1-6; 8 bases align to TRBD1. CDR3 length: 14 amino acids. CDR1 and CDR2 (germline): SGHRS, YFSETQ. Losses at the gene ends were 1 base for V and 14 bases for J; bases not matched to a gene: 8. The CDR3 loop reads CASSLSTGGPALHF. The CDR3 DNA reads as TGCGCCAGCAGCTTGTCCACAGGGGGTCCGGCCCTCCACTTT. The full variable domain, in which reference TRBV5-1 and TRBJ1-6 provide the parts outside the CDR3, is KAGVTQTPRYLIKTRGQQVTLSCSPISGHRSVSWYQQTPGQGLQFLFEYFSETQRNKGNFPGRFSGRQFSNSRSEMNVSTLELGDSALYLCASSLSTGGPALHFGNGTRLTVT.

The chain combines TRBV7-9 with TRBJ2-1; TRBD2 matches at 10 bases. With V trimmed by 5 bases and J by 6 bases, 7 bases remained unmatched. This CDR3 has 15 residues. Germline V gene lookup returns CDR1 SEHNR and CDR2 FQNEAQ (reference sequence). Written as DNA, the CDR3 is TGTGCCAGCAGCCCAAGGGCTAGCGGGGGCAATGAGCAGTTCTTC. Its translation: CASSPRASGGNEQFF.

CDR3 nucleotide sequence: TGTGCCAGCAGGCCCCCTTCAGGGGTAAATTCACCCCTCCACTTT. Protein: CASRPPSGVNSPLHF. This chain joins TRBV6-5 and TRBJ1-6; possible D gene TRBD1, 6 bases. Trimming took off 6 bases at V and 7 bases at J, with 16 bases between the two ends. Germline CDR1 is MNHEY and CDR2 is SVGAGI. This CDR3 region has 15 residues.

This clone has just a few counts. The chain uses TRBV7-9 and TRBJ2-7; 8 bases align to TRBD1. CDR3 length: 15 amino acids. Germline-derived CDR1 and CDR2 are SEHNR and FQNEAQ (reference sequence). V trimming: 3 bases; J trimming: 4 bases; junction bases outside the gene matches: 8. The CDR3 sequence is CASSFDRGTEYEQYF. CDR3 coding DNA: TGTGCCAGCAGCTTTGACAGGGGTACGGAATACGAGCAGTACTTC.

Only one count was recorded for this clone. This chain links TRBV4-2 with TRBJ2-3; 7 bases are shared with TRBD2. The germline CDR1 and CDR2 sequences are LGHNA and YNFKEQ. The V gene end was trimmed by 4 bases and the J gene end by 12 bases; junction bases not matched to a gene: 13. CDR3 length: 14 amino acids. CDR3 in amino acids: CASSPLTSQATQYF. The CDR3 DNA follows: TGTGCCAGCAGCCCCTTGACTAGCCAGGCAACACAGTATTTT.

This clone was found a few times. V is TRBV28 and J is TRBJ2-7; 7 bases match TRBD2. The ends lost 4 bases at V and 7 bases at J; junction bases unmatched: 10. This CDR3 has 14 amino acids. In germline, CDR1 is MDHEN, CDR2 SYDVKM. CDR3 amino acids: CASSYGTGGGEQYF. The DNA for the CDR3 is TGTGCCAGCAGTTACGGCACAGGCGGGGGTGAGCAGTACTTC.

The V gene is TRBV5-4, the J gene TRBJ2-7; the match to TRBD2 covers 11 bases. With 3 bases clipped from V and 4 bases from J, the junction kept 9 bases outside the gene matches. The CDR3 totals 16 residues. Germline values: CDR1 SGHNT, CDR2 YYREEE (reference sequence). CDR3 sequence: CASSWTPTSGEYEQYF. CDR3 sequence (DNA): TGTGCCAGCAGCTGGACCCCGACTAGCGGGGAATACGAGCAGTACTTC. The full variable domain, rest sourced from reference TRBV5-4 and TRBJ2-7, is ETGVTQSPTHLIKTRGQQVTLRCSSQSGHNTVSWYQQALGQGPQFIFQYYREEENGRGNFPPRFSGLQFPNYSSELNVNALELDDSALYLCASSWTPTSGEYEQYFGPGTRLTVT.

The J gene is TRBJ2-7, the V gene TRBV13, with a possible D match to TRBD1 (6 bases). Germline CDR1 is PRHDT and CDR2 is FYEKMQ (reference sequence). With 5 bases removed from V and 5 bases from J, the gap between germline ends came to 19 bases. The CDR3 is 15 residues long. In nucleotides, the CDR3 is TGTGCCAGCAGCCCCCAAACGGGACAAAGGAACGAGCAGTACTTC. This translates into CASSPQTGQRNEQYF.